This TCR beta chain was documented in a study of response to subunit inactivated influenza vaccine. Study-wide points: It was suggested by the authors that few new T cells are recruited by each seasonal influenza vaccination.

From the RT-PCR reads, TCRdb called clonotypes with MiXCR, one entry per CDR3 protein. The table records roughly 570,000 distinct CDR3 sequences, around 15% of them present only once. The CDR3 is 12 residues long. Germline CDR1 DFQATT, CDR2 SNEGSKA (reference sequence). V lost 1 base and J lost 13, with 16 bases in between. This clonotype was detected many times. Its antigen is not known. The TCR originated in a man aged 45-60 years who received an inactivated influenza vaccine. The chain recombines TRBV20-1 with TRBJ2-5; possibly TRBD1 for D (6 bases). This specimen was PBMCs from blood, taken 11 to 12 days after vaccination. Here the CDR3 DNA reads TGCAGTGCTAGAGCATCACAGGGACACTGGTACTTC. This encodes CSARASQGHWYF.